These T cell receptor beta chains were read from a single sample in a study of shared clonotypes between healthy human individuals. Data came from immunoSEQ multiplex PCR; TCRdb stores just in-frame clones and leaves some out. This table has roughly 1,500,000 clones, under 99% appearing once. Sequenced: naive CD4+ T cells sorted from blood. All receptors come from a man under 40 in good health. CDR3s include the opening cysteine and the closing phenylalanine or tryptophan. D genes are given only for firm matches. Clone size is not always given. Where it is, it says once, few, many or a class for expanded clones.

v_call: TRBV2
j_call: TRBJ2-2
d_call: TRBD1
clone_size: .
cdr3_length: 18
cdr3_aa: CASSLHPGQGAGTGELFF
cdr3_nt: TGTGCCAGCAGCCTCCATCCGGGACAGGGGGCCGGCACCGGGGAGCTGTTTTTT

v_call: TRBV28
j_call: TRBJ2-7
d_call: .
clone_size: once
cdr3_length: 15
cdr3_aa: CASSLAGLPSYEQYF
cdr3_nt: TGTGCCAGCAGTTTAGCAGGTCTCCCTTCCTACGAGCAGTACTTC

v_call: TRBV15
j_call: TRBJ2-3
d_call: .
clone_size: .
cdr3_length: 14
cdr3_aa: CATSRGSDADTQYF
cdr3_nt: TGTGCCACCAGCAGAGGGTCCGACGCAGATACGCAGTATTTT

v_call: TRBV5-1
j_call: TRBJ2-1
d_call: TRBD2
clone_size: once
cdr3_length: 15
cdr3_aa: CASSSNPLATNEQFF
cdr3_nt: TGCGCCAGCAGCTCCAACCCACTAGCGACCAATGAGCAGTTCTTC

v_call: TRBV9
j_call: TRBJ2-7
d_call: .
clone_size: .
cdr3_length: 14
cdr3_aa: CASSVRTGPYEQYF
cdr3_nt: TGTGCCAGCAGCGTTAGAACAGGGCCTTACGAGCAGTACTTC

v_call: TRBV6-4
j_call: TRBJ2-5
d_call: TRBD2
clone_size: .
cdr3_length: 16
cdr3_aa: CASSAGLAGTQETQYF
cdr3_nt: TGTGCCAGCAGTGCGGGGCTAGCGGGAACCCAAGAGACCCAGTACTTC

v_call: TRBV2
j_call: TRBJ2-1
d_call: .
clone_size: .
cdr3_length: 11
cdr3_aa: CASSVETNEFF
cdr3_nt: TGTGCCAGCAGCGTGGAGACTAATGAGTTCTTC

v_call: TRBV7-6
j_call: TRBJ2-7
d_call: .
clone_size: .
cdr3_length: 14
cdr3_aa: CASSDSRVSYEQYF
cdr3_nt: TGTGCCAGCAGTGACTCCAGGGTGTCCTACGAGCAGTACTTC

v_call: TRBV25-1
j_call: TRBJ1-1
d_call: .
clone_size: .
cdr3_length: 14
cdr3_aa: CASSGRVGNTEAFF
cdr3_nt: TGTGCCAGCAGTGGCCGGGTGGGGAACACTGAAGCTTTCTTT

v_call: TRBV10-1
j_call: TRBJ2-1
d_call: .
clone_size: .
cdr3_length: 14
cdr3_aa: CASSEIAARDEQFF
cdr3_nt: TGCGCCAGCAGTGAGATAGCGGCGAGGGATGAGCAGTTCTTC

v_call: TRBV7-9
j_call: TRBJ2-1
d_call: .
clone_size: once
cdr3_length: 14
cdr3_aa: CASSLAVQFNEQFF
cdr3_nt: TGTGCCAGCAGCTTAGCCGTACAGTTCAATGAGCAGTTCTTC

v_call: TRBV20-1
j_call: TRBJ2-7
d_call: TRBD2
clone_size: .
cdr3_length: 11
cdr3_aa: CSAPASAGQYF
cdr3_nt: TGCAGTGCCCCGGCGTCAGCGGGACAGTACTTC

v_call: TRBV5-6
j_call: TRBJ2-7
d_call: TRBD2
clone_size: .
cdr3_length: 15
cdr3_aa: CASSLAGTSGYEQYF
cdr3_nt: TGTGCCAGCAGCTTGGCTGGGACTAGCGGCTACGAGCAGTACTTC

v_call: TRBV5-4
j_call: TRBJ2-3
d_call: .
clone_size: .
cdr3_length: 16
cdr3_aa: CASSAINTLLIDTQYF
cdr3_nt: TGTGCCAGCAGCGCTATCAACACGCTCCTCATAGATACGCAGTATTTT

v_call: TRBV30
j_call: TRBJ2-7
d_call: TRBD2
clone_size: .
cdr3_length: 18
cdr3_aa: CAWSVIGTSGGPRGEQYF
cdr3_nt: TGTGCCTGGAGTGTAATTGGGACTAGCGGAGGCCCGCGGGGGGAGCAGTACTTC

v_call: TRBV5-1
j_call: TRBJ2-3
d_call: .
clone_size: .
cdr3_length: 12
cdr3_aa: CASSLDQETQYF
cdr3_nt: TGCGCCAGCAGCCTGGATCAGGAGACGCAGTATTTT

v_call: TRBV28
j_call: TRBJ2-7
d_call: .
clone_size: .
cdr3_length: 13
cdr3_aa: CASRSWSSYEQYF
cdr3_nt: TGTGCCAGCAGATCTTGGAGCTCCTACGAGCAGTACTTC

v_call: TRBV5-5
j_call: TRBJ2-7
d_call: .
clone_size: .
cdr3_length: 15
cdr3_aa: CASSLYQVPSYEQYF
cdr3_nt: TGTGCCAGCAGCTTGTACCAGGTACCCTCCTACGAGCAGTACTTC

v_call: TRBV28
j_call: TRBJ2-7
d_call: TRBD2
clone_size: .
cdr3_length: 14
cdr3_aa: CASSGGLAYTEQYF
cdr3_nt: TGTGCCAGCAGTGGCGGACTAGCGTATACGGAGCAGTACTTC

v_call: TRBV5-4
j_call: TRBJ2-7
d_call: TRBD1
clone_size: .
cdr3_length: 12
cdr3_aa: CASSTTGVEQYF
cdr3_nt: TGTGCCAGCAGCACCACAGGGGTCGAGCAGTACTTC

v_call: TRBV7-2
j_call: TRBJ2-5
d_call: TRBD2
clone_size: .
cdr3_length: 15
cdr3_aa: CASSLNGGREETQYF
cdr3_nt: TGTGCCAGCAGCTTAAACGGCGGGAGGGAAGAGACCCAGTACTTC

v_call: TRBV5-1
j_call: TRBJ2-3
d_call: TRBD2
clone_size: .
cdr3_length: 17
cdr3_aa: CASSLPLSGTSTDTQYF
cdr3_nt: TGCGCCAGCAGCTTGCCCCTCAGCGGGACTAGCACAGATACGCAGTATTTT

v_call: TRBV7-3
j_call: TRBJ2-1
d_call: TRBD2
clone_size: .
cdr3_length: 16
cdr3_aa: CASSLTAGGSYNEQFF
cdr3_nt: TGTGCCAGCAGCCTCACGGCGGGAGGATCCTACAATGAGCAGTTCTTC

v_call: TRBV2
j_call: TRBJ2-1
d_call: TRBD1
clone_size: .
cdr3_length: 19
cdr3_aa: CASSVLQGMITPIQYEQFF
cdr3_nt: TGTGCCAGCAGTGTATTACAGGGGATGATCACCCCAATCCAATATGAGCAGTTCTTC